This entry features one TCR beta chain sequence. Its antigen is unknown. Trimming takes 6 bases from V and 2 bases from J, and the germline ends sit 10 bases apart. The CDR3 goes from the cysteine to the phenylalanine over 13 residues. Only CDR3 DNA is held: 39 bases, read in frame from base 1. The germline V gene gives CDR1 as MDHEN and CDR2 as SYDVKM. This specimen comes from a study of cytomegalovirus exposure and HLA in healthy donors listed by TCRdb under 2017. Background for the entire study: An earlier analysis of approximately 600 of the donors reported roughly 300 Gb of sequence data and some 120 million unique TCR beta sequences from about 200 million T cells. An early release that covered more than 550 HLA-typed donors contained about 300 gigabases of sequencing data and approximately 85 million unique TCR sequences. Of the roughly 400 genotyped donors, roughly 85% fell in the genetic ancestry cluster associated with self-reported Caucasian donors. The study aimed to test whether cataloging public T cell receptors could reveal signatures of past pathogen exposure. The study used immunosequencing to profile the T cell repertoires of around 600 subjects and linked those repertoires to cytomegalovirus serostatus. A separate validation cohort of 90 to 150 different subjects was used in addition to the approximately 670-subject first cohort. To predict cytomegalovirus infection status, the study combined high-throughput TCR immunosequencing, statistical association of individual TCRs with disease status, and machine learning. A later analysis re-analyzed previously published TCR beta repertoires from 666 donors and added high-resolution HLA genotyping to study TCR occurrence patterns. Rather than drawing on any new phenotypic data, the later analysis identified candidate immune exposures from TCR beta sequences and the way those sequences occurred across donors. To decide whether each TCR beta V gene segment behaved as functional or pseudogenic, an earlier analysis of approximately 590 of the donors relied on high-throughput TCR beta sequencing. Donor age, sex, ethnicity and CMV serostatus were collected together with the repertoire data. A later genetic analysis took genome-wide SNP genotypes for about 55% of the roughly 700 donors and used that subset as a discovery cohort. All discovery cohort repertoires had been generated using a single sequencing platform. Both class I and class II loci were covered by HLA typing, at four-digit resolution. Typing coverage differed by locus: A, B, C, DRB1 and DQB1 were typed in roughly 620-640 donors, DQA1 in roughly 500, DPA1 in approximately 600, and DPB1 in around 440. Roughly five DR-DQ haplotypes were treated as single units for association and clustering because of strong linkage in the cohort. On average, about 240,000 unique TCR beta nucleotide sequences were sequenced per donor among a few hundred genotyped donors of the cohort, with 15% to 20% of those sequences being non-productive.

The cohort comprised some 730 healthy bone marrow donors. All cohort members were sampled while nominally healthy, although unrecorded immune exposures were likely present. The donor tested CMV seronegative, placing the donor among the 352 seronegative members of the cohort. Each donor provided a peripheral blood sample, and peripheral blood mononuclear cells were used for TCR beta sequencing. Genomic DNA extraction from the blood cell samples was performed with the Qiagen DNeasy Blood Extraction Kit. Receptors were amplified or captured by the immunoSEQ multiplex PCR assay. For the multiplex PCR, a mixture combining 60 forward primers for TCR Vbeta segments and 13 reverse primers for TCR Jbeta segments was used. Amplification of the CDR3 region of rearranged TCR beta genes was performed with a multiplex PCR assay on genomic DNA. The Illumina HiSeq System was used to sequence the amplified TCR beta libraries as 87-base-pair reads. Per the original workflow: Across the roughly 600 repertoires, a later analysis counted 75 million to 90 million unique TCR beta chains, 9 million to 14 million of which were shared by at least two donors. A nearest-neighbor algorithm error-corrected the raw reads and collapsed the reads into unique sequences, merging closely related sequences to remove PCR and sequencing errors. V, D and J gene segments were assigned by aligning CDR3 sequences to IMGT reference sequences. For a sequence to be retained, a match of at least six nucleotides was required to both a V gene segment and a J gene segment. A rearrangement counted as productive if the CDR3 had no stop codons and remained in frame with V and J, and every other rearrangement counted as non-productive. Following IMGT convention, CDR3 was defined as the stretch from the second conserved V-encoded cysteine up to the conserved J-encoded phenylalanine. In an earlier analysis of around 540 of the donors, sequences lacking an unambiguous match to a single V gene segment were excluded. An earlier analysis of some 500 of the donors classified V segments as functional when productive rearrangements were above 56.7% and as segregating when the standard deviation between donors was above 5%. A statistical classification framework was developed to diagnose cytomegalovirus status using the catalog of TCR beta chain sequences. In a later analysis, V and J genes were assigned by comparing TCR nucleotide sequences against IMGT/GENE-DB human TR gene sequences. In a later analysis, CDR3 sequences and most-parsimonious VDJ recombination scenarios were assigned using the TCRdist pipeline. In a later analysis, every TCR beta chain was defined by the combination of its CDR3 amino acid sequence and its V-gene family, and reads without a unique V-gene family were dropped. As a way to deal with suspected cross-contamination and a sequencing artifact, a later analysis dropped nearly 600 nucleotide sequences that were highly shared and had low generation probability. In a later analysis, a clonal expansion index was calculated for each public chain from normalized within-repertoire ranks of inferred template counts. In a later analysis, generation probabilities were computed using a VDJ recombination model fitted to out-of-frame rearrangements, and the results were checked against IGoR. In a later analysis, hypergeometric tests were used to score TCR-TCR, TCR-HLA and TCR-CMV co-occurrence, with a repertoire-size bias correction applied to TCR pairs. In a later analysis, false discovery rates were estimated by permuting HLA or CMV assignments 20 times. In a later analysis, co-occurring TCRs were grouped using DBSCAN, with TCRdist sequence similarity added in when clustering inside HLA-allele-positive subsets. Repertoires with fewer than 30,000 or more than 120,000 public chains, plus five repertoires with anomalous nucleotide sharing, were excluded from co-occurrence clustering. Not all clones reach the TCRdb copy of this immuneACCESS table, which keeps in-frame sequences only. Checked studies attribute under half of the gap to unresolved V genes and leave the rest unexplained. The DNA gave D and trimming, while V, J and clone size come from that table. The sample table records under 200,000 clones. The top ten constitute under 6.5% of the sample.

Summary of the overall study and its limitations: In a later analysis, around 17,000 TCR beta sequences were associated with specific HLA alleles at a false discovery rate of 0.05. Roughly uniform sequencing depth across donors was assumed in presence/absence analyses, although this assumption may not hold. In vitro tests confirmed that a few of the cytomegalovirus-associated TCR beta chains recognize cytomegalovirus antigens. An association between a missense DCLRE1C variant and V-gene and J-gene trimming of TCR beta chains was found in a later genetic analysis and replicated in an independent cohort. Most TCR sequences were observed very rarely across donors, whereas some public TCRs were present in many individuals. Cytomegalovirus status was reported to be diagnosed by the classifier with high specificity and sensitivity in both the original and validation cohorts. When HLA alleles, especially DR and DQ, strongly co-occurred, TCR associations were difficult to assign to individual alleles. Correlated functional status among segregating V segments might reflect linkage disequilibrium, but an unknown experimental factor could not be ruled out. Some IMGT-functional V segments, including TRBV6-2 and TRBV6-3, could not be told apart with the 87-base-pair reads, so those segments were excluded. Only TCR beta chains were sequenced in this cohort, and the absence of alpha or paired-chain data limited detectable features. A later genetic analysis reported fewer N-insertions in productive TCRs among donors in an Asian-associated ancestry cluster than the roughly 700-donor mean. Because HLA typing was unavailable for some donors at each locus, only the typed subset was used in association tests. According to a later analysis, TCR association rates differed among HLA loci, with DRB1 alleles showing the most associated TCRs and HLA-C alleles showing the fewest. A further reported finding was that TCR beta sequences accurately predicted the HLA-A and HLA-B alleles for most subjects in the first cohort. In an earlier analysis of 500 to 650 of the donors, most TCR beta V segments appeared in productive rearrangements about 87% or about 30% of the time, broadly matching IMGT annotations. The earlier analysis of fewer than 750 of the donors excluded approximately 15 rarely observed V segments, including chromosome 9 orphons, because counts were too low. The authors suggested that the approach could potentially be generalized to other disease states and immunological phenotypes. The sequencing pipeline was judged likely to have produced a cluster of highly shared sequence variants as a technical artifact. A later analysis reported that several top co-occurrence clusters appeared linked to parvovirus B19, influenza, CMV and Epstein-Barr virus. The study listed 170 or so TCR beta chains as associated with cytomegalovirus. A later analysis found that HLA-associated TCR beta chains were more clonally expanded and had lower generation probabilities than equally common non-associated chains. In a later analysis, most CMV-associated TCR beta chains were found to appear HLA-restricted, with HLA associations seemingly driven largely by CMV exposure. CMV serostatus was the only immune exposure information available for the cohort.

Sequenced: PBMCs. This sequence was found in a man aged 25 to 40 in good health and CMV-seronegative. The chain is made from TRBV28 and TRBJ1-2; a confident D gene designation cannot be given. The DNA is as follows: TGTGCCAGCAGACCAGAGGCCAACTATGGCTACACCTTC. Translated, this gives CASRPEANYGYTF.